This TCR beta chain originates from a study of blood T cell repertoires in COVID-19. Assay used: immunoSEQ multiplex PCR; TCRdb lists only in-frame clones, some missing. Among around 250,000 clones listed, approximately 86% were seen once. The germline gives CDR1 SGHKS, CDR2 YYEKEE (reference sequence). V lost 1 base to trimming and J lost 9 bases, with 29 bases between them. This CDR3 is 20 amino acids long. Sequences were obtained from peripheral blood. The clonotype originates from a woman in her 70s with active or convalescent COVID-19. The chain is built from TRBV5-5 and TRBJ1-6; no clear D gene. CDR3 DNA sequence: TGTGCCAGCAGCTTGAGCCCCGCGGAGGCGATAATGGTGTTGCGTTCACCCCTCCACTTT. It yields the protein CASSLSPAEAIMVLRSPLHF.